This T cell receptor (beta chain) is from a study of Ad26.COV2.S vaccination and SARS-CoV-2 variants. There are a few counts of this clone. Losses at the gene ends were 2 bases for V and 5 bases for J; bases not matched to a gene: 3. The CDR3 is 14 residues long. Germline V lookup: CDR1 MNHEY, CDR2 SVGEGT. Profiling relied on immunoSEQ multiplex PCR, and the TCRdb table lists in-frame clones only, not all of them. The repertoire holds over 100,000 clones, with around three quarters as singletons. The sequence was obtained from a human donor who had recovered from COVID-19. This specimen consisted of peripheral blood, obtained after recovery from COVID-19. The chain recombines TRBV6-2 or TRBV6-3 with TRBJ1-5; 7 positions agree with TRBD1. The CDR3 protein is CASSYRRGHQPQHF. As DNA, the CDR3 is TGTGCCAGCAGTTACCGGAGGGGGCATCAGCCCCAGCATTTT.